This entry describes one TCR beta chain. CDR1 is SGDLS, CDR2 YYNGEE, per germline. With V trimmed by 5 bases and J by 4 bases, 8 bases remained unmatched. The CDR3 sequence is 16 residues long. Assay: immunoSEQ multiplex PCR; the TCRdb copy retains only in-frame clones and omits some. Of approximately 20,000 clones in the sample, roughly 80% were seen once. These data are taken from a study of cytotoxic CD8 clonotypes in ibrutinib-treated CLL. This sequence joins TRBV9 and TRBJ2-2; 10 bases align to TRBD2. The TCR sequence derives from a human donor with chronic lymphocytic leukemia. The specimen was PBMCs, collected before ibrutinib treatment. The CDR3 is CASRAGGTEGTGELFF. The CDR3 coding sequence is TGTGCCAGCAGAGCGGGGGGGACTGAGGGCACCGGGGAGCTGTTTTTT. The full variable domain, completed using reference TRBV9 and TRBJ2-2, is DSGVTQTPKHLITATGQRVTLRCSPRSGDLSVYWYQQSLDQGLQFLIQYYNGEERAKGNILERFSAQQFPDLHSELNLSSLELGDSALYFCASRAGGTEGTGELFFGEGSRLTVL.